These 12 T cell receptor beta chains were all obtained from the same sample, sequenced in a study of blood T cell repertoires in COVID-19. Assay used: immunoSEQ multiplex PCR; TCRdb lists only in-frame clones, some missing. The data show some 370,000 clones, around 87% seen once. Material: peripheral blood. The receptors derive from a young man with active or convalescent COVID-19.

The chain links TRBV28 to TRBJ1-1; 9 nucleotides match TRBD1. The V and J ends lost 4 bases and 6 bases, in that order; junction bases with no gene match: 18. This CDR3 has 18 amino acids. Germline CDR1 is MDHEN and CDR2 is SYDVKM. CDR3 sequence: CASSYLSGTGRFSAEAFF. CDR3 in DNA: TGTGCCAGCAGTTACCTCTCCGGGACAGGGAGGTTTTCTGCTGAAGCTTTCTTT.

The chain links TRBV24-1 to TRBJ2-1; 9 nucleotides line up with TRBD1. The ends lost 9 bases at V and 2 bases at J; junction bases unmatched: 1. CDR3 length: 13 amino acids. Germline CDR1 and CDR2: KGHDR and SFDVKD. The CDR3 region has the DNA TGTGCCACCCGGGACAGGGCCTACAATGAGCAGTTCTTC. Its protein product is CATRDRAYNEQFF.

The chain joins TRBV24-1 to TRBJ2-2; D ambiguous. CDR3 size: 15 residues. Germline V CDR1 and CDR2: KGHDR, SFDVKD. V lost 4 bases to trimming and J lost 2 bases, with 10 bases between them. CDR3 residues: CATSEFPGNTGELFF. The CDR3 DNA follows: TGTGCCACCAGTGAATTTCCAGGAAACACCGGGGAGCTGTTTTTT.

V usage is TRBV30 and J usage is TRBJ1-2; 7 nucleotides match TRBD1. This CDR3 is built from 13 residues. The ends lost 3 bases at V and 4 bases at J; junction bases unmatched: 5. Germline V CDR1 and CDR2: GTSNPN, SVGIG (reference sequence). The DNA of the CDR3 is TGTGCCTGGAGAGACAGGGCGCCCTATGGCTACACCTTC. Amino acids: CAWRDRAPYGYTF.

The J gene is TRBJ2-7, the V gene TRBV19, with D possibly being TRBD2 (7 bases). The germline gives CDR1 LNHDA, CDR2 SQIVND (reference sequence). This CDR3 contains 15 residues. V was pared by 3 bases and J by 3 bases, with 15 bases between. The CDR3 reads CASSIGTGRDYEQYF. CDR3 sequence (DNA): TGTGCCAGTAGTATCGGAACAGGGAGGGACTACGAGCAGTACTTC.

The chain links TRBV5-5 to TRBJ2-1, with 12 bases identical to TRBD1. The junction had 13 bases not matched to a gene; V was cut back by 5 bases and J by 7 bases. Per the germline V gene, CDR1 is SGHKS and CDR2 is YYEKEE (reference sequence). The CDR3 is made up of 17 amino acids. CDR3 sequence reads: CASSPSQPGQGANEQFF. CDR3 nucleotides: TGTGCCAGCAGTCCGAGCCAACCGGGACAGGGGGCTAATGAGCAGTTCTTC.

The chain couples TRBV19 to TRBJ2-7; 10 nucleotides match TRBD1. Germline CDR1 LNHDA, CDR2 SQIVND (reference sequence). CDR3 length: 14 residues. Trimming at V came to 1 base and at J to 6 bases, leaving 3 bases not matched to a gene. The CDR3 bases are TGTGCCAGTAGTATAGTAGGGACAGGGGTCGAGCAGTACTTC. Amino acids: CASSIVGTGVEQYF.

The V call is TRBV20-1, the J call TRBJ2-1; 9 positions match TRBD2. Germline V gene lookup returns CDR1 DFQATT and CDR2 SNEGSKA (reference sequence). The CDR3 length is 11 residues. With V trimmed by 6 bases and J by 9 bases, 3 bases remained unmatched. The CDR3 bases are TGCAGTGCGGGACTAGCCGTTGAGCAGTTCTTC. This gives the protein CSAGLAVEQFF.

This chain uses TRBV19 with TRBJ1-2; 7 nucleotides align to TRBD1. The trim removed 2 bases at V and 3 bases at J, leaving 9 bases unmatched. Germline V gives CDR1 LNHDA, CDR2 SQIVND (reference sequence). The length of the CDR3 is 16 residues. CDR3 DNA sequence: TGTGCCAGTAGTATATCTCGACAGGGCTTGGACTATGGCTACACCTTC. Translated, it gives CASSISRQGLDYGYTF.

The genes are TRBV2 and TRBJ1-1; 8 bases fit TRBD1. V lost 6 bases to trimming and J lost 0 bases; unmatched junction nucleotides: 6. Germline V gene data show CDR1 as SNHLY and CDR2 as FYNNEI. This CDR3 is built from 15 residues. The CDR3 sequence is CASSRTGNMNTEAFF. In DNA, the CDR3 is TGTGCCAGCAGCCGGACAGGGAACATGAACACTGAAGCTTTCTTT.

As for this clone: Sequence at one end of the junction differs from germline and may be a read error. The chain joins TRBV19 to TRBJ2-6; maybe TRBD1 (6 bases). The length of the CDR3 is 15 residues. Germline CDR1 reads LNHDA; CDR2 reads SQIVND (reference sequence). DNA of the CDR3: TGTGGAGAGGAGGACAGTTACTCTGGGGCCAACGTGCTGACTTTC. Amino acid sequence: CGEEDSYSGANVLTF.

This chain uses TRBV7-8 with TRBJ1-5; 8 bases align to TRBD1. V trimming: 2 bases; J trimming: 4 bases; junction bases outside the gene matches: 7. Germline CDR1 and CDR2: SGHVS and FQNEAQ. The CDR3 totals 16 residues. CDR3 DNA: TGTGCCAGCAGCTTATCCCGCAGGGGGCTGAATCAGCCCCAGCATTTT. This gives the protein CASSLSRRGLNQPQHF.